What follows describes a single T cell receptor beta chain. These data are taken from a study of T cell responses to AZD1222 COVID-19 vaccine. The repertoire was sequenced with immunoSEQ multiplex PCR; TCRdb's copy has only in-frame clones and lacks some. In the table there are almost 70,000 clones, 83% of which are singletons. Germline V gene lookup returns CDR1 LNHNV and CDR2 YYDKDF (reference sequence). V was shortened by 3 bases and J by 7 bases, with 19 bases between the two germline ends. The CDR3 is 15 amino acids. The source was peripheral blood, collected 28 days after the second AZD1222 dose. The chain couples TRBV15 to TRBJ2-7, with a tentative D call TRBD1 (5 bases). The TCR sequence derives from an adult who received the AZD1222 COVID-19 vaccine. CDR3 nucleotide sequence: TGTGCCACCAGCAGCGCCGGCCAGGGTGATTTGGAGCAGTACTTC. As protein: CATSSAGQGDLEQYF.